A single T cell receptor beta chain is shown here with its context. No antigen is known for it. The data belong to a study of circulating and synovial CD4+ cells in juvenile arthritis. Repertoires were generated with immunoSEQ multiplex PCR, while TCRdb's copy carries only in-frame clones and drops some. The data show under 35,000 clones, with approximately 92% seen just once and 2.9% held by the top ten. The CDR3 has 15 residues. V shed 4 bases and J 0 bases; nucleotides not matched to a gene: 5. Germline lookup yields CDR1 SGHKS and CDR2 YYEKEE (reference sequence). Study-level findings and limits: T cell genome counts differed by at least an order of magnitude between CPL and CD4 samples. These blood cells shared more CDR3 sequences with synovium than bulk blood. Circulating pathogenic-like and bulk T cells looked alike by Vbeta family usage. Bulk blood CD4 repertoires were more diverse than these.

Material for sequencing was CD4+ T cells from blood. The gene calls are TRBV5-5 and TRBJ2-7; TRBD1 matches at 9 bases. The source of this sequence is a human donor with juvenile idiopathic arthritis. The CDR3 DNA reads TGTGCCAGCAGCCCGGGGACAGGGCACTCCTACGAGCAGTACTTC. Its protein product is CASSPGTGHSYEQYF.